Given below is one TCR beta chain in context. Its antigen is as yet unknown. The data were taken from a study of chemoradiotherapy in HPV16-positive cancers. Sequencing used immunoSEQ multiplex PCR; TCRdb keeps in-frame clones, though not all of them. Among several thousand clones listed, 65% to 85% were seen once. Findings and limits, study-wide: HPV-specific T cells were functionally defined from only two HPV16-positive patients.

The germline V gene has CDR1 SGDLS and CDR2 YYNGEE. CDR3 length: 15 amino acids. With 7 bases clipped from V and 6 bases from J, the junction kept 12 bases outside the gene matches. The input for sequencing was tumor tissue, taken from a patient who underwent chemoradiotherapy. V and J are TRBV9 and TRBJ2-7, with TRBD2 matching 11 bases. The sequence was collected from a human donor with HPV-associated anogenital cancer. DNA of the CDR3: TGTGCCAGCGAAAATTATGGGACTAGCGGCGCCGAGCAGTACTTC. Translated: CASENYGTSGAEQYF.